This T cell receptor (beta chain) derives from a study of shared clonotypes between healthy human individuals. The data were produced by immunoSEQ multiplex PCR, yet TCRdb's version contains in-frame clones alone and is incomplete. The data contain fewer than 700,000 clones, around 76% of them singletons. Germline loops: CDR1 MRHNA, CDR2 SNTAGT. This CDR3 is built from 13 residues. V was shortened by 6 bases and J by 0 bases, with 8 bases between the two germline ends. The sequenced material came from PBMCs. J is TRBJ2-5 and V is TRBV6-4; a weak D match, TRBD1 (5 bases). The clonotype comes from a woman aged 35 to 49 in good health. Some clones in this sample may be carry-over from other donors' samples. The CDR3 here is CASSATDQETQYF. CDR3 coding DNA: TGTGCCAGCAGCGCGACAGACCAAGAGACCCAGTACTTC.